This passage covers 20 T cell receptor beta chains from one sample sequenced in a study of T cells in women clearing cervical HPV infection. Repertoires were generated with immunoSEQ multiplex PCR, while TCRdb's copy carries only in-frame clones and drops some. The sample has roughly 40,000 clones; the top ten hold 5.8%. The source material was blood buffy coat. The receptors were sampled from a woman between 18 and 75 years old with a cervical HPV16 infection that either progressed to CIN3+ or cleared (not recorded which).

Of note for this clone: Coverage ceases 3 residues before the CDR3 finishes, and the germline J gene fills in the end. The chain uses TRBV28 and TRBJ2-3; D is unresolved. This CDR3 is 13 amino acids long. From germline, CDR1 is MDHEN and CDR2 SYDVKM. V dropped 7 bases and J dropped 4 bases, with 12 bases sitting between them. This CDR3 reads CASNSVRADTQYF. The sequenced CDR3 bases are TGTGCCAGCAACTCGGTAAGGGCAGATACG.

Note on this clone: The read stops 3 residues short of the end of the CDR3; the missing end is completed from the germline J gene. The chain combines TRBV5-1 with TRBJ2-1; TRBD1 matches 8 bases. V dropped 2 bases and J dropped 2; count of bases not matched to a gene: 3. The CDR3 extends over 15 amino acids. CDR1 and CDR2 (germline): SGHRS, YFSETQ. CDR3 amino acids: CASSLDRGTYNEQFF. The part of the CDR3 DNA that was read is TGCGCCAGCAGCTTAGACAGGGGTACCTACAATGAG. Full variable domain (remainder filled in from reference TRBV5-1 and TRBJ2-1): KAGVTQTPRYLIKTRGQQVTLSCSPISGHRSVSWYQQTPGQGLQFLFEYFSETQRNKGNFPGRFSGRQFSNSRSEMNVSTLELGDSALYLCASSLDRGTYNEQFFGPGTRLTVL.

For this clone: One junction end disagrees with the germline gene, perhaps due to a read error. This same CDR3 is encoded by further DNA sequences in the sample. The sequenced part of the CDR3 DNA is TGTGCCAGCAGCCCAGGGAGTACTGGAAACACA. Its translation: CASSPGSTGNT. The whole CDR3 protein reads CASSPGSTGNTIYF. The V call is TRBV7-2, the J call TRBJ1-3; TRBD1 is a possible D gene (5 bases). The CDR3 end falls 3 residues outside the read, so it is completed with the germline J gene. From germline, CDR1 is SGHTA and CDR2 FQGNSA. The CDR3 has 14 residues.

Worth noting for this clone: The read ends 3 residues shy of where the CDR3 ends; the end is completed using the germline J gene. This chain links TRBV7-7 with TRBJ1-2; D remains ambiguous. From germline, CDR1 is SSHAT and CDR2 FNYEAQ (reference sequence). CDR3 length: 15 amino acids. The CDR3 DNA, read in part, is TGTGCCAGCAGCTTAATGCGGGAGGCCGTAAATGAC. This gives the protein CASSLMREAVND. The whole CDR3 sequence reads CASSLMREAVNDYTF.

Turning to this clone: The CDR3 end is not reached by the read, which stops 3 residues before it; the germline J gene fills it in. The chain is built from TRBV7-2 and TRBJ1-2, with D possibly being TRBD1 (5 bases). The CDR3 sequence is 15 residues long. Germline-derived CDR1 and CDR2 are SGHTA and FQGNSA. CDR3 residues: CASSPILSGTGDYTF. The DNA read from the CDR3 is TGTGCCAGCAGCCCTATACTTAGCGGGACGGGCGAC.

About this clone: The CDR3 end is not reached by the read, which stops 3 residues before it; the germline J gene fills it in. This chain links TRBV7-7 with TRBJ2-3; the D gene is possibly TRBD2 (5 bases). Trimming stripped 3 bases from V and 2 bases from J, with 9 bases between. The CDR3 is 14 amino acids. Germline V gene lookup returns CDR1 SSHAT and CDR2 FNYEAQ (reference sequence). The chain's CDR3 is CASSLSLDTDTQYF. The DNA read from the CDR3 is TGTGCCAGCAGCTTGTCACTAGACACAGATACG.

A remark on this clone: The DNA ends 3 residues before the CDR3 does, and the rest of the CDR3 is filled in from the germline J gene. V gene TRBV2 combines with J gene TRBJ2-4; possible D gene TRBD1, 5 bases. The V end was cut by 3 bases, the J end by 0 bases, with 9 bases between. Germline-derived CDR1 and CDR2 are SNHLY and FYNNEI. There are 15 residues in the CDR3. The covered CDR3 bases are TGTGCCAGCAGTGAGCGACAGTCAGCCAAAAACATT. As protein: CASSERQSAKNI. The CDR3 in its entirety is CASSERQSAKNIQYF.

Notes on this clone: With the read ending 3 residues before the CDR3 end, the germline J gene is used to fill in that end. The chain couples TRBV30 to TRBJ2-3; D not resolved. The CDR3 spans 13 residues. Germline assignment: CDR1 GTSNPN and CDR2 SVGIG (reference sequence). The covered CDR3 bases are TGTGCCTGGAGTTTTACAGCAAATCAGCCG. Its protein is CAWSFTANQP. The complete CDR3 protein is CAWSFTANQPQYF.

CDR3 in amino acids: CASSFPGLALNEQFF. The CDR3 bases that were read are TGTGCCAGCAGTTTTCCGGGACTAGCGCTCAATGAG. The V gene is TRBV28, the J gene TRBJ2-1; 10 nucleotides match TRBD2. Read sequence stops 3 residues before the CDR3 end, and the germline J gene provides the missing end. With V trimmed by 3 bases and J by 6 bases, 5 bases remained unmatched. This CDR3 contains 15 residues. Per germline, CDR1 MDHEN and CDR2 SYDVKM. The variable domain in full, completed from reference TRBV28 and TRBJ2-1, reads DVKVTQSSRYLVKRTGEKVFLECVQDMDHENMFWYRQDPGLGLRLIYFSYDVKMKEKGDIPEGYSVSREKKERFSLILESASTNQTSMYLCASSFPGLALNEQFFGPGTRLTVL.

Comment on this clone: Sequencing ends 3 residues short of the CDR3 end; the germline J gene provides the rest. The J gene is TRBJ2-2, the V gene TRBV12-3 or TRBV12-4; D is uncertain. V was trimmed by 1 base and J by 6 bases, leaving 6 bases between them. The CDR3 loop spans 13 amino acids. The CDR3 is CASSLEVAGELFF. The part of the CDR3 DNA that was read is TGTGCCAGCAGTTTAGAGGTTGCCGGGGAG.

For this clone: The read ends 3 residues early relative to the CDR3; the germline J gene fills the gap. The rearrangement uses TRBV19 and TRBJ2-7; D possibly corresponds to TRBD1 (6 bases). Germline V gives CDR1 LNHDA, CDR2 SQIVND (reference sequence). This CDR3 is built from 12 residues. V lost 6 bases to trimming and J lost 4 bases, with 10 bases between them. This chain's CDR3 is CASSEGGYEQYF. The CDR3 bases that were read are TGTGCCAGTAGCGAAGGGGGTTACGAG. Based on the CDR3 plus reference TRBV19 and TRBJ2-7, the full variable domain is DGGITQSPKYLFRKEGQNVTLSCEQNLNHDAMYWYRQDPGQGLRLIYYSQIVNDFQKGDIAEGYSVSREKKESFPLTVTSAQKNPTAFYLCASSEGGYEQYFGPGTRLTVT.

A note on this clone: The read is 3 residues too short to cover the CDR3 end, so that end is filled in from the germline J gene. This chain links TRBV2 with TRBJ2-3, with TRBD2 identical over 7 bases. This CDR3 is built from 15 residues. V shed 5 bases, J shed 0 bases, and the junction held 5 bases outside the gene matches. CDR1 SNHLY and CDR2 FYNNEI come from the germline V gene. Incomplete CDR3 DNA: TGTGCCAGCAGTCTGAGCGGGATAAGCACAGATACG. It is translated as CASSLSGISTDT. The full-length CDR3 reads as CASSLSGISTDTQYF. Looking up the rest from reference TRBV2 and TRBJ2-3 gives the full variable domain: EPEVTQTPSHQVTQMGQEVILRCVPISNHLYFYWYRQILGQKVEFLVSFYNNEISEKSEIFDDQFSVERPDGSNFTLKIRSTKLEDSAMYFCASSLSGISTDTQYFGPGTRLTVL.

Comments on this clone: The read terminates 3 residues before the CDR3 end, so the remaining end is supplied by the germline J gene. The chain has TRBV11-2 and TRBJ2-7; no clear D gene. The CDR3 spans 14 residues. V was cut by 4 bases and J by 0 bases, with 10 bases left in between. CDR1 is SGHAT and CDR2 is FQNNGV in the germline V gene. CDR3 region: CASSSTTISYEQYF. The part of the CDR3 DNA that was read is TGTGCCAGCAGCTCGACCACTATCTCCTACGAG.

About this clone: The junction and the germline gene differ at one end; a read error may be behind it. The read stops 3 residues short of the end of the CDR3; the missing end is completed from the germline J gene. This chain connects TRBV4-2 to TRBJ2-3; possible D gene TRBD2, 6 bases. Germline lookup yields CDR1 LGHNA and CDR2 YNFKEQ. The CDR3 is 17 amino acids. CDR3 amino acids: CASSQESGRGNTDTQYF. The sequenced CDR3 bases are TGCGCCAGCAGCCAAGAATCTGGGCGGGGAAACACAGATACG.

The part of the CDR3 DNA that was read is TGTGCCAGCAGCTTAGATTCCACAGTGGGCGGC. Its protein product is CASSLDSTVGG. From start to end, the CDR3 is CASSLDSTVGGYTF. The rearrangement joins TRBV7-9 to TRBJ1-2; D is uncertain. Read data end 3 residues before the CDR3 end; the end is taken from the germline J gene. Germline CDR1 SEHNR, CDR2 FQNEAQ (reference sequence). The CDR3 covers 14 residues.

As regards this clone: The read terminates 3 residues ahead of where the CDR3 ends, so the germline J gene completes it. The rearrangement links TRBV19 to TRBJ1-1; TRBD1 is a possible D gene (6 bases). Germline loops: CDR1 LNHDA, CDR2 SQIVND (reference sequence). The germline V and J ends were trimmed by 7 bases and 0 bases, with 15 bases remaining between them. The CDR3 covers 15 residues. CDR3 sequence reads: CASKGDRRMNTEAFF. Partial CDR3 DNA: TGTGCCAGTAAGGGAGACAGGCGGATGAACACTGAA.

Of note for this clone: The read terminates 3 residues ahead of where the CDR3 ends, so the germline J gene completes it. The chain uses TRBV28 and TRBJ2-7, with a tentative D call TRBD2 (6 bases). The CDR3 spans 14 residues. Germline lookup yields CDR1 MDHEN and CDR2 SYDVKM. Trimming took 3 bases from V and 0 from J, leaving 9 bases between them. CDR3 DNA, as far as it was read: TGTGCCAGCAGTTTCGGGACTGGCTCCTACGAG. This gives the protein CASSFGTGSYE. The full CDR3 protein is CASSFGTGSYEQYF.

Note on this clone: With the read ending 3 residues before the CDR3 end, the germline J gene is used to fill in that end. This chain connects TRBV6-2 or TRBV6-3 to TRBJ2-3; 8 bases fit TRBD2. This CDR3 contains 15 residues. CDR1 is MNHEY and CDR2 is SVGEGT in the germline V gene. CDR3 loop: CASSPGGAAQETQYF. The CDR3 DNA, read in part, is TGTGCCAGCAGCCCCGGGGGGGCGGCACAAGAGACG.

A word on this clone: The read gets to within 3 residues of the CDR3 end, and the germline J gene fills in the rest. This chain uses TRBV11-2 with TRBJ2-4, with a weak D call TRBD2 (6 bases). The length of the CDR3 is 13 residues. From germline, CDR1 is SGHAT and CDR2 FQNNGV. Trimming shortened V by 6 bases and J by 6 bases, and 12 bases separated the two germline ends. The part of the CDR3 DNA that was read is TGTGCCAGCAGTCGGGGACTTATAAACATT. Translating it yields CASSRGLINI. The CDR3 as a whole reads CASSRGLINIQYF.

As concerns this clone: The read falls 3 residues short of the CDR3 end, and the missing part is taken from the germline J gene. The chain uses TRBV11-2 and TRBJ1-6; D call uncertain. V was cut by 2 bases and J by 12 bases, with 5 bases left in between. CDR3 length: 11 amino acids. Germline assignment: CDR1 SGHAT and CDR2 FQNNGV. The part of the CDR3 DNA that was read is TGTGCCAGCAGCTTACAAGGACCC. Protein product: CASSLQGP. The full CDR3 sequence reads CASSLQGPLHF.